Shown below are 20 T cell receptor beta chains from a single sample sequenced in a study of T cells in Graves' hyperthyroidism and ophthalmopathy. Using RNA transcripts as the source, TCR beta CDR3 regions were amplified. Carried out on the TCR CDR3, a first-round RT-PCR used the HTBI primer set. One entry per CDR3 protein, called by TCRdb with MiXCR from the multiplex PCR reads. The sample has hundreds of thousands of distinct CDR3 sequences; about 15% are singletons. The sample was blood. Source of these receptors: a woman aged 18-29 years with Graves' hyperthyroidism.

This clonotype appeared many times. CDR3 sequence: CASTSSGRSKDEQFF. For the CDR3, the DNA is TGTGCCAGCACCTCTAGCGGGAGGTCGAAAGATGAGCAGTTCTTC. The V call is TRBV2, the J call TRBJ2-1, with 11 bases fitting TRBD2. The V gene's germline CDR1 is SNHLY and CDR2 FYNNEI. The trim removed 7 bases at V and 8 bases at J, leaving 10 bases unmatched. This CDR3 is 15 amino acids long.

The chain employs TRBV19 and TRBJ1-5, with TRBD1 identical over 10 bases. The J segment lost 7 bases and the V segment lost 4 bases, leaving 10 bases of the junction unmatched. Germline loops: CDR1 LNHDA, CDR2 SQIVND (reference sequence). The CDR3 has 16 residues. The CDR3 is CASSTLSTGGGQPQHF. CDR3 nucleotide sequence: TGTGCCAGTAGTACCCTCTCGACAGGGGGCGGACAGCCCCAGCATTTT.

This clonotype has a count of ten or more. The gene calls are TRBV5-8 and TRBJ2-1; tentatively, D is TRBD2 (6 bases). The CDR3 is 14 amino acids. Germline V lookup: CDR1 SGHTS, CDR2 YDEGEE. V shed 3 bases and J shed 2 bases, with 9 bases lying between them. The CDR3 spells CASSWGGPYNEQFF. The CDR3 DNA sequence: TGTGCCAGCAGCTGGGGAGGTCCCTACAATGAGCAGTTCTTC.

This clonotype was observed many times. This sequence joins TRBV6-1 and TRBJ2-1, with a weak D call TRBD1 (6 bases). V lost 1 base to trimming and J lost 4 bases, with 11 bases between them. Germline V CDR1 and CDR2: MNHNS, SASEGT. The CDR3 is 15 residues long. CDR3 protein: CASSEGWTEYNEQFF. The DNA for the CDR3 is TGTGCCAGCAGTGAAGGTTGGACAGAATACAATGAGCAGTTCTTC.

This clonotype was found many times. V gene TRBV11-2 combines with J gene TRBJ2-5; 10 positions match TRBD2. The CDR3 is 17 amino acids. Trimming removed 2 bases from V and 2 bases from J; junction bases left unmatched: 8. Germline assignment: CDR1 SGHAT and CDR2 FQNNGV. The CDR3 nucleotides read TGTGCCAGCAGCTTAAGAAGGCTAGCGGGGGTTCAAGAGACCCAGTACTTC. Protein: CASSLRRLAGVQETQYF.

This chain connects TRBV7-8 to TRBJ2-5; D is uncertain. The V gene lost 8 bases and the J gene lost 4 bases, with 14 bases spanning the gap. Looked up from germline, CDR1 is SGHVS and CDR2 is FQNEAQ. There are 13 residues in the CDR3. In nucleotides, the CDR3 is TGTGCCAGCTCCCCTTCCCAGCGAGAGACCCAGTACTTC. Protein: CASSPSQRETQYF.

This clonotype has a count of ten or more. This sequence joins TRBV12-3 or TRBV12-4 and TRBJ2-7; 8 nucleotides align to TRBD2. Unmatched junction bases numbered 15, after V lost 5 bases and J lost 6 bases. The CDR3 is 16 residues long. The CDR3 here is CASSPPGVAGPVEQYF. The CDR3 DNA reads TGTGCCAGCAGTCCCCCGGGGGTAGCGGGACCCGTCGAGCAGTACTTC.

This clonotype has a count of ten or more. The CDR3 nucleotides read TGTGCCAGCAGTGGGCGGGGGCCCGGGGCGGGGGAGCTGTTTTTT. Amino acids: CASSGRGPGAGELFF. The J gene is TRBJ2-2, the V gene TRBV28; D is possibly TRBD2 (7 bases). The CDR3 totals 15 residues. V gave up 5 bases and J gave up 8 bases, with 18 bases separating them. Germline V gives CDR1 MDHEN, CDR2 SYDVKM.

This clonotype appeared a few times. The chain uses TRBV9 and TRBJ1-1; 9 bases are shared with TRBD1. The J segment lost 0 bases and the V segment lost 3 bases, leaving 3 bases of the junction unmatched. CDR1 and CDR2 from the germline V gene are SGDLS and YYNGEE. The CDR3 consists of 15 residues. The CDR3 DNA reads as TGTGCCAGCAGCGAGGGACAGGGCCTGAACACTGAAGCTTTCTTT. This sequence encodes CASSEGQGLNTEAFF.

This chain joins TRBV11-2 and TRBJ1-6, with TRBD1 identical over 7 bases. Looked up from germline, CDR1 is SGHAT and CDR2 is FQNNGV. The V and J ends lost 3 bases and 10 bases, in that order; junction bases with no gene match: 12. The CDR3 spans 16 residues. For the CDR3, the DNA is TGTGCCAGCAGCTTCAGGGGGAGGGGCGGCAACTCACCCCTCCACTTT. Amino acid sequence: CASSFRGRGGNSPLHF.

This clonotype was recorded at least ten times. The chain has TRBV13 and TRBJ2-3, with D possibly matching TRBD2 (6 bases). Trimming stripped 4 bases from V and 2 bases from J, with 19 bases between. Germline loops: CDR1 PRHDT, CDR2 FYEKMQ (reference sequence). The CDR3 runs 17 residues. Here the CDR3 reads CASSSPGGLGITDTQYF. The CDR3 DNA reads TGTGCCAGCAGCTCCCCCGGGGGTTTGGGGATCACAGATACGCAGTATTTT.

This clonotype was observed at least ten times. This chain connects TRBV7-6 to TRBJ2-3; 11 bases agree with TRBD1. Germline CDR1 is SGHVS and CDR2 is FNYEAQ. The ends lost 3 bases at V and 3 bases at J; junction bases unmatched: 5. The length of the CDR3 is 16 residues. The CDR3 DNA follows: TGTGCCAGCAGCTTTCGGGGACAGGGGGTAACAGATACGCAGTATTTT. Protein sequence: CASSFRGQGVTDTQYF.

This clonotype was counted at least ten times. The J gene is TRBJ2-7, the V gene TRBV6-5; D not certain. V was clipped by 0 bases and J by 6 bases, with 9 bases between them. Germline V CDR1 and CDR2: MNHEY, SVGAGI. The CDR3 totals 13 residues. For the CDR3, the DNA is TGTGCCAGCAGTTACTCAATCGGGCTCGAGCAGTACTTC. Encoded protein: CASSYSIGLEQYF.

This clonotype was observed many times. The V and J genes are TRBV2 and TRBJ2-1, with unresolved D. The V end lost 5 bases, the J end lost 14 bases, and 16 bases lay between the germline ends. There are 12 residues in the CDR3. Germline V gene lookup returns CDR1 SNHLY and CDR2 FYNNEI. CDR3 region: CASSLGRVVEFF. CDR3 coding DNA: TGTGCCAGCAGTTTAGGACGGGTAGTTGAGTTCTTC.

In its sample, this clonotype was seen many times. This chain's CDR3 is CACRVRSGNTIYF. The CDR3 DNA sequence: TGTGCCTGTAGGGTTCGGTCTGGAAACACCATATATTTT. The chain combines TRBV30 with TRBJ1-3; D gene unclear. Germline V lookup: CDR1 GTSNPN, CDR2 SVGIG (reference sequence). The V end was cut by 6 bases, the J end by 1 base, with 10 bases between. The CDR3 spans 13 residues.

This clonotype appeared a few times. The junction departs from the called germline gene at one end, perhaps through a read error. V usage is TRBV7-2 and J usage is TRBJ2-1; D might be TRBD2 (7 bases). CDR1 and CDR2 (germline): SGHTA, FQGNSA. The CDR3 has 19 residues. The CDR3 DNA reads as TGTGCCAGCAGCAAGACCGGGACTAACGGGACATCGTCCTTCAATGAGCAGTTCTTC. Translating it yields CASSKTGTNGTSSFNEQFF.

The table lists this clonotype with many counts. The V and J genes are TRBV11-2 and TRBJ2-4, with D unclear. The CDR3 runs to 18 residues. In germline, CDR1 is SGHAT, CDR2 FQNNGV. V gave up 1 base and J gave up 0 bases, with 16 bases separating them. CDR3 DNA: TGTGCCAGCAGCTTAGTCCCCGCCCAGTATCTAGCCAAAAACATTCAGTACTTC. Translation gives CASSLVPAQYLAKNIQYF.

This clonotype was found many times. V and J are TRBV12-3 or TRBV12-4 and TRBJ1-4; TRBD1 is a possible D gene (5 bases). The CDR3 sequence is 15 residues long. Trimming shortened V by 2 bases and J by 7 bases, and 14 bases separated the two germline ends. Here the CDR3 DNA reads TGTGCCAGCAGTTTACGGGGGGGAGTACTTGAAAAACTGTTTTTT. Translated, it gives CASSLRGGVLEKLFF.

In its sample, this clonotype was seen many times. The V gene is TRBV4-1, the J gene TRBJ1-5; possible D gene TRBD1, 5 bases. The ends were cut back, 1 base at V and 0 bases at J, with 10 bases in the middle. This CDR3 region has 16 residues. Germline CDR1 reads MGHRA; CDR2 reads YSYEKL. The CDR3 nucleotides read TGCGCCAGCAGCCAAGGGCCCGGGGGTAGCAATCAGCCCCAGCATTTT. It yields the protein CASSQGPGGSNQPQHF.

This clonotype was seen many times. V usage is TRBV12-3 or TRBV12-4 and J usage is TRBJ2-5, with 8 bases matching TRBD2. V dropped 3 bases and J dropped 1; count of bases not matched to a gene: 4. This CDR3 has 15 amino acids. In DNA, the CDR3 is TGTGCCAGCAGTTTTGGCGGGGGGTCCCAAGAGACCCAGTACTTC. This sequence encodes CASSFGGGSQETQYF.